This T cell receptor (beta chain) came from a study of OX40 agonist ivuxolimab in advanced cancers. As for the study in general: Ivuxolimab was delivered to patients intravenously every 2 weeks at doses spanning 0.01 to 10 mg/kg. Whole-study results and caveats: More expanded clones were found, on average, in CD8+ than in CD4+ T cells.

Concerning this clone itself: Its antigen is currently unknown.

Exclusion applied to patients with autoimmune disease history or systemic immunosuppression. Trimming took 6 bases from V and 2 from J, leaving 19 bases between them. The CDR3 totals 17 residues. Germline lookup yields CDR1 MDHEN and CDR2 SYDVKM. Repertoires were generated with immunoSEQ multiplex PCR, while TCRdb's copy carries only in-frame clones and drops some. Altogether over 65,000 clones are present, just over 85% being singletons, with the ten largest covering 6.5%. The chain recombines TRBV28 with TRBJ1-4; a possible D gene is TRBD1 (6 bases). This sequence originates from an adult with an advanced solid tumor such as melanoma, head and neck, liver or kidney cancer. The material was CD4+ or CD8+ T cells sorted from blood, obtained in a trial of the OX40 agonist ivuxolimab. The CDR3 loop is CASRNQGGGDTNEKLFF. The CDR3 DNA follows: TGTGCCAGCAGAAACCAAGGGGGGGGCGATACTAATGAAAAACTGTTTTTT.